The 11 T cell receptor beta chains reported below all come from one sample, sequenced in a study of vaccination and CD4 T cells after COVID-19. Stated treatment: roughly ten-day PBMC culture with coronavirus spike peptide pools or control peptides (ViraFEST assay). At the Johns Hopkins FTIC core, DNA taken from cultured CD4+ T cells was sequenced by way of the Oncomine TCR Beta short-read assay. TCRdb reprocessed the PCR reads with MiXCR, giving one entry per CDR3 protein. Here the sample spans some 11,000 distinct CDR3 sequences, 60% to 85% being singletons. Their antigen targets remain unknown. Specimen: CD4+ T cells from blood, cultured in vitro. These receptor sequences come from a human donor who had recovered from COVID-19.

To note about this clonotype: Mismatch with germline at one junction end may stem from a read error. The chain has TRBV6-1 and TRBJ2-1; D is perhaps TRBD1 or TRBD2 (5 bases each). The germline gives CDR1 MNHNS, CDR2 SASEGT. This CDR3 comprises 16 residues. In DNA, the CDR3 is TGTGCCATCAGTGGGGTGTGGGAGAAGGGGCACAATGAGCAGTTCTTC. As protein: CAISGVWEKGHNEQFF.

The chain recombines TRBV20-1 with TRBJ1-3, with D unclear. The CDR3 has 15 residues. V lost 0 bases to trimming and J lost 3 bases, with 12 bases between them. Germline CDR1 and CDR2: DFQATT and SNEGSKA (reference sequence). CDR3: CSARDMGNLGNTIYF. CDR3 bases: TGCAGTGCTAGAGATATGGGAAACCTTGGAAACACCATATATTTT.

The chain combines TRBV6-1 with TRBJ2-3; TRBD1 aligns across 7 bases. CDR1 and CDR2 from the germline V gene are MNHNS and SASEGT. The CDR3 sequence is 14 residues long. The J segment lost 0 bases and the V segment lost 6 bases, leaving 3 bases of the junction unmatched. CDR3 sequence reads: CASRDRTSTDTQYF. Written as DNA, the CDR3 is TGTGCCAGCAGGGACAGGACTAGCACAGATACGCAGTATTTT.

The genes are TRBV4-2 and TRBJ2-7; no clear D gene. The CDR3 loop spans 15 amino acids. V lost 4 bases to trimming and J lost 4 bases, with 17 bases between them. Germline CDR1 and CDR2: LGHNA and YNFKEQ. Written as DNA, the CDR3 is TGTGCCAGCAGCCGCGAATTAGTGCCCAATTACGAGCAGTACTTC. This codes for CASSRELVPNYEQYF.

The V call is TRBV4-3, the J call TRBJ1-1; TRBD1 matches at 8 bases. The CDR3 extends over 15 amino acids. Germline trimming cut 1 base from V and 1 base from J; bases unmatched to any gene: 2. Germline V gene data show CDR1 as LGHNA and CDR2 as YSLEER. The chain's CDR3 is CASSQGTGSNTEAFF. The CDR3 nucleotides are TGCGCCAGCAGCCAAGGGACAGGGTCGAACACTGAAGCTTTCTTT.

The V call is TRBV10-2, the J call TRBJ1-5, with a weak D call TRBD1 (5 bases). V was cut by 6 bases and J by 3 bases, with 9 bases left in between. The CDR3 length is 13 residues. CDR1 WSHSY and CDR2 SAAADI come from the germline V gene. CDR3 residues: CASRRGVNQPQHF. In DNA, the CDR3 is TGCGCCAGCAGACGAGGGGTCAATCAGCCCCAGCATTTT.

This clonotype was observed a few times. The chain carries TRBV24-1 and TRBJ1-5; D gene uncertain. CDR3 length: 14 residues. Per the germline V gene, CDR1 is KGHDR and CDR2 is SFDVKD. Between the trimmed V and J ends, which lost 5 bases and 1 base, there was a span of 8 bases. The CDR3 protein is CATSGTESNQPQHF. CDR3 sequence (DNA): TGTGCCACCAGTGGCACCGAGAGCAATCAGCCCCAGCATTTT.

V gene TRBV6-1 combines with J gene TRBJ2-3; D gene unclear. This CDR3 has 13 residues. The V end lost 1 base, the J end lost 11 bases, and 13 bases lay between the germline ends. CDR1 and CDR2 (germline): MNHNS, SASEGT. CDR3 nucleotides: TGTGCCAGCAGTGAAGGTGGCGGCGGAAGGCAGTATTTT. Its protein is CASSEGGGGRQYF.

This clonotype has just one count. This rearrangement joins TRBV7-8 to TRBJ1-1; D is unclear. The CDR3 length is 11 residues. Germline CDR1 is SGHVS and CDR2 is FQNEAQ. V was cut by 3 bases and J by 4 bases, with 3 bases left in between. The CDR3 DNA follows: TGTGCCAGCAGCTTGACCACTGAAGCTTTCTTT. Protein product: CASSLTTEAFF.

The chain is built from TRBV5-1 and TRBJ2-4, with TRBD1 identical over 8 bases. Trimming cost V 3 bases and J 5 bases; bases outside gene matches: 7. Germline V gene data show CDR1 as SGHRS and CDR2 as YFSETQ. The CDR3 loop spans 15 amino acids. The CDR3, as DNA: TGCGCCAGCAGCTCGACAGGGGCTCGGGAAAACATTCAGTACTTC. Protein: CASSSTGARENIQYF.

The chain employs TRBV6-1 and TRBJ1-1, with D uncertain. In germline, CDR1 is MNHNS, CDR2 SASEGT. The CDR3 spans 13 residues. Deletions cut 6 bases from V and 0 bases from J, with 8 bases between. The CDR3: CASSAGVNTEAFF. CDR3 DNA sequence: TGTGCCAGCAGCGCCGGGGTGAACACTGAAGCTTTCTTT.